These T cell receptor beta chains were read from a single sample in a study of cytomegalovirus exposure and HLA in healthy donors. The repertoire was sequenced with immunoSEQ multiplex PCR; TCRdb's copy has only in-frame clones and lacks some. The sample records about 150,000 clones, roughly 78% being singletons. Source material: PBMCs. The receptors were sampled from a man in his fifties in good health and CMV-seropositive. CDR3s include the opening cysteine and the closing phenylalanine or tryptophan. A D gene is named only where the DNA matches it firmly. Clone size appears in some rows only: once, few, many, or a class for an expanded clone.

CDR3: CASSVGQGAYEQYF; DNA: TGTGCCAGCAGTGTTGGACAGGGGGCTTACGAGCAGTACTTC; J: TRBJ2-7; size: few; V: TRBV25-1; D: TRBD1
CDR3: CASSLGQVTDTQYF; DNA: TGCGCCAGCAGCCTAGGACAGGTCACAGATACGCAGTATTTT; J: TRBJ2-3; size: -; V: TRBV5-1; D: TRBD1
CDR3: CASSYFHRGQSKQYF; DNA: TGTGCCAGCAGTTACTTCCACAGGGGTCAGAGCAAGCAGTACTTC; J: TRBJ2-5; size: once; V: TRBV6-5; D: TRBD1
CDR3: CSVEVSRKIPDGYTF; DNA: TGCAGCGTTGAGGTATCGAGAAAGATTCCCGATGGCTACACCTTC; J: TRBJ1-2; size: -; V: TRBV29-1; D: -
CDR3: CASSDPRSVYEKLFF; DNA: TGTGCCAGCAGTGATCCCAGAAGCGTGTATGAAAAACTGTTTTTT; J: TRBJ1-4; size: few; V: TRBV6-1; D: -
CDR3: CASSDPDRGQFF; DNA: TGTGCCAGCAGCGACCCGGACAGGGGGCAGTTCTTC; J: TRBJ2-1; size: -; V: TRBV9; D: TRBD1
CDR3: CASSATGNWNNEQFF; DNA: TGTGCCAGCAGTGCAACAGGGAATTGGAACAATGAGCAGTTCTTC; J: TRBJ2-1; size: -; V: TRBV28; D: -
CDR3: CASRERTGGNQPQHF; DNA: TGTGCCAGCAGGGAGAGGACAGGGGGCAATCAGCCCCAGCATTTT; J: TRBJ1-5; size: once; V: TRBV27; D: TRBD1
CDR3: CASSFGRTGELFF; DNA: TGTGCCAGCAGTTTCGGGAGGACCGGGGAGCTGTTTTTT; J: TRBJ2-2; size: -; V: TRBV27; D: TRBD2
CDR3: CASTTRQGNTDTQYF; DNA: TGTGCCAGTACCACCAGACAGGGGAACACAGATACGCAGTATTTT; J: TRBJ2-3; size: -; V: TRBV19; D: TRBD1
CDR3: CASSANDRGWADTQYF; DNA: TGTGCCAGCAGTGCGAACGACAGGGGTTGGGCAGATACGCAGTATTTT; J: TRBJ2-3; size: -; V: TRBV6-4; D: TRBD1
CDR3: CASSAGTSYYEQYF; DNA: TGTGCCAGCAGCGCCGGGACTAGCTACTACGAGCAGTACTTC; J: TRBJ2-7; size: -; V: TRBV5-6; D: TRBD2
CDR3: CASSLDRGDRGRNEQFF; DNA: TGCGCCAGCAGCTTGGATCGGGGGGACAGGGGGCGGAATGAGCAGTTCTTC; J: TRBJ2-1; size: -; V: TRBV5-1; D: TRBD1
CDR3: CASTGNSNQPQHF; DNA: TGTGCCAGCACAGGAAATAGCAATCAGCCCCAGCATTTT; J: TRBJ1-5; size: -; V: TRBV2; D: -
CDR3: CASSLDGVATDTQYF; DNA: TGTGCCAGCAGCTTAGATGGAGTAGCGACAGATACGCAGTATTTT; J: TRBJ2-3; size: -; V: TRBV11-2; D: -
CDR3: CAITKNTEAFF; DNA: TGTGCCATCACCAAGAACACTGAAGCTTTCTTT; J: TRBJ1-1; size: once; V: TRBV10-3; D: -
CDR3: CASSPAGQGAFYEQYF; DNA: TGCGCCAGCAGCCCGGCGGGACAGGGGGCGTTCTACGAGCAGTACTTC; J: TRBJ2-7; size: -; V: TRBV5-1; D: TRBD1
CDR3: CASSEGLQGNQPQHF; DNA: TGTGCCAGCAGTGAAGGTCTACAGGGGAATCAGCCCCAGCATTTT; J: TRBJ1-5; size: few; V: TRBV2; D: TRBD1
CDR3: CASSLADRLEAFF; DNA: TGCGCCAGCAGCTTGGCCGACAGGTTGGAAGCTTTCTTT; J: TRBJ1-1; size: -; V: TRBV5-1; D: -
CDR3: CASSLRLAGGEQYF; DNA: TGTGCCAGCAGCTTGCGTCTAGCGGGAGGCGAGCAGTACTTC; J: TRBJ2-7; size: -; V: TRBV5-6; D: TRBD2
CDR3: CASSLGTTSFF; DNA: TGTGCCAGCAGCTTGGGCACTACCTCCTTCTTC; J: TRBJ2-1; size: -; V: TRBV5-4; D: -
CDR3: CASSSRTGGNQPQHF; DNA: TGTGCCAGCAGCTCTAGGACAGGGGGCAATCAGCCCCAGCATTTT; J: TRBJ1-5; size: -; V: TRBV11-3; D: TRBD1
CDR3: CASSSPGVGGELFF; DNA: TGTGCCAGCAGCTCTCCGGGGGTGGGAGGGGAGCTGTTTTTT; J: TRBJ2-2; size: once; V: TRBV11-3; D: -
CDR3: CSSSSPWDRADGYTF; DNA: TGTTCCAGCAGCTCTCCTTGGGACAGGGCTGATGGCTACACCTTC; J: TRBJ1-2; size: -; V: TRBV7-9; D: TRBD1
CDR3: CASRDTEQETQYF; DNA: TGTGCCTCACGGGACACGGAACAAGAGACCCAGTACTTC; J: TRBJ2-5; size: -; V: TRBV10-3; D: -
CDR3: CASSLRQGMDEQYF; DNA: TGTGCCAGCAGCTTGAGACAGGGGATGGACGAGCAGTACTTC; J: TRBJ2-7; size: -; V: TRBV5-6; D: TRBD1
CDR3: CASSLAYGRVNEQFF; DNA: TGCGCCAGCAGCTTGGCGTACGGGAGGGTTAATGAGCAGTTCTTC; J: TRBJ2-1; size: -; V: TRBV5-1; D: TRBD2
CDR3: CASGPRNTEAFF; DNA: TGCGCCAGCGGTCCCAGGAACACTGAAGCTTTCTTT; J: TRBJ1-1; size: -; V: TRBV5-1; D: -
CDR3: CASSRSRGSDTQYF; DNA: TGTGCCAGCAGTAGGTCCAGGGGAAGCGATACGCAGTATTTT; J: TRBJ2-3; size: -; V: TRBV19; D: -
CDR3: CASSLTISPYEQYF; DNA: TGTGCCAGCAGCTTGACTATCAGCCCCTACGAGCAGTACTTC; J: TRBJ2-7; size: once; V: TRBV7-9; D: -
CDR3: CASVRTDRGGGYTF; DNA: TGTGCCAGCGTCAGAACCGACAGGGGGGGCGGCTACACCTTC; J: TRBJ1-2; size: once; V: TRBV19; D: TRBD1
CDR3: CSVGSDRGETQYF; DNA: TGCAGCGTTGGGTCGGACAGGGGAGAGACCCAGTACTTC; J: TRBJ2-5; size: -; V: TRBV29-1; D: TRBD1
CDR3: CASSLGPGSYNEQFF; DNA: TGTGCCAGCAGCTTAGGGCCGGGCTCCTACAATGAGCAGTTCTTC; J: TRBJ2-1; size: once; V: TRBV7-6; D: -
CDR3: CAWNSGGQAQETQYF; DNA: TGTGCCTGGAATTCAGGGGGGCAGGCCCAAGAGACCCAGTACTTC; J: TRBJ2-5; size: -; V: TRBV30; D: -
CDR3: CASSLGLAEGADTQYF; DNA: TGTGCCAGCAGCCTCGGACTAGCGGAGGGGGCAGATACGCAGTATTTT; J: TRBJ2-3; size: -; V: TRBV4-2; D: TRBD2
CDR3: CASSLNTGSETEAFF; DNA: TGCGCCAGCAGCTTAAACACAGGCAGTGAAACTGAAGCTTTCTTT; J: TRBJ1-1; size: -; V: TRBV5-1; D: -